The entry below gives a single TCR beta chain sequence along with its context. Its antigen is not yet known. No base qualities exist here, and no much larger clone lies one base off it. This sample stems from a study of radiotherapy plus CTLA-4 blockade in lung cancer (dated by TCRdb to between 2017 and 2018). In the study overall: Among enrolled patients, 15% to 20% had an objective response and 30% to 40% reached disease control.

Focal radiation therapy combined with CTLA-4 blockade (ipilimumab) was tested in patients with chemo-refractory metastatic non-small-cell lung cancer. Reading from cysteine to phenylalanine, the CDR3 counts 14 amino acids. Kept here is only the CDR3 DNA, which spans 42 bases and is read in frame from base 1. From a lookup of the germline V gene (reference sequence), CDR1 and CDR2 are MNHEY and SMNVEV. V is pruned by 4 bases and J by 6 bases, leaving 8 bases of the junction without a gene match. Study-wide conclusions, independent of this receptor: After treatment with radiotherapy and ipilimumab, TCR clones that originated in tumors expanded in peripheral blood. Increased serum interferon-beta after radiation, together with early dynamic changes in blood T cell clones, were reported to be the strongest predictors of response.

Receptor libraries were prepared by the immunoSEQ multiplex PCR assay. TCRdb limited this immuneACCESS table to in-frame rearrangements with V and J called. A share of clones is missing; checked studies link under half to unresolved V genes, and the rest is unexplained. This sample gives approximately 44,000 clones in total; around 77% of them show up just once. Of the sample, 8.3% falls within the top ten clones. Specimen: peripheral blood, collected from a patient treated with radiotherapy plus ipilimumab. The chain uses TRBV27 and TRBJ1-2, and TRBD1 aligns with 7 junction nucleotides. This TCR derives from a human donor with non-small cell lung cancer who had stable disease on radiotherapy plus ipilimumab. The DNA is TGTGCCAGCAGTTCCTCGACAGGGTGGGATGGCTACACCTTC. Translated, it gives CASSSSTGWDGYTF.